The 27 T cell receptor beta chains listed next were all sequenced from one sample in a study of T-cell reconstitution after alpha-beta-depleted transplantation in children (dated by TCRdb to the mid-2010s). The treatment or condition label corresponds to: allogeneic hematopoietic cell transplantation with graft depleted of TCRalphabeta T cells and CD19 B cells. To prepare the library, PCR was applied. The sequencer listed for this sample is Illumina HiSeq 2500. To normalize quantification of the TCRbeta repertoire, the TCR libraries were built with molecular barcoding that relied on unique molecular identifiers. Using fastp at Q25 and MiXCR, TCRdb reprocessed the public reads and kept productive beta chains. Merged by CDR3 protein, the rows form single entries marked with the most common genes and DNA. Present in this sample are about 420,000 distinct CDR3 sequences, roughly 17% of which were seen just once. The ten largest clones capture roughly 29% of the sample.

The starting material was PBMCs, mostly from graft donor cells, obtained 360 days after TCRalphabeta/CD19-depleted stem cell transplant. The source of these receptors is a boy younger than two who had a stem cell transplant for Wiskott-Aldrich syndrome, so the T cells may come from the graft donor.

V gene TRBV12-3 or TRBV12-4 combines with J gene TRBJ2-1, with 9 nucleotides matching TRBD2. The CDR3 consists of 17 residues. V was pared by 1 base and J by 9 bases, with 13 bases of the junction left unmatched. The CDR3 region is CASSLVRAGGPLGEQFF. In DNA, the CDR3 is TGTGCCAGCAGTTTAGTTCGAGCGGGAGGTCCTCTGGGTGAGCAGTTCTTC.

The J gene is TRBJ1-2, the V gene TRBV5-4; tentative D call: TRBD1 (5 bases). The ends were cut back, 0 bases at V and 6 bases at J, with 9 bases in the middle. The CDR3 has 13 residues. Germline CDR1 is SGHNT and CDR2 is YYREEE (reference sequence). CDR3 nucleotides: TGTGCCAGCAGCTTGGGACCCAGGGATGGCTACACCTTC. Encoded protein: CASSLGPRDGYTF.

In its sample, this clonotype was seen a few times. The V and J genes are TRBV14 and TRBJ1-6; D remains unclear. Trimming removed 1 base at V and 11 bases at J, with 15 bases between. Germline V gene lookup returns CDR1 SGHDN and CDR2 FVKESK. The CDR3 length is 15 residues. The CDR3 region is CASSQAGGGNTPLHF. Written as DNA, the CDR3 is TGTGCCAGCAGCCAAGCGGGTGGAGGGAATACACCCCTCCACTTT.

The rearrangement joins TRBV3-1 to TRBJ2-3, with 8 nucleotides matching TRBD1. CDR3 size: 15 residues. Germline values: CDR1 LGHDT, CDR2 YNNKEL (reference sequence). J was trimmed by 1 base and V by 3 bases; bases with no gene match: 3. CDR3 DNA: TGTGCCAGCAGCCACTTGGGACAGGGCACAGATACGCAGTATTTT. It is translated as CASSHLGQGTDTQYF.

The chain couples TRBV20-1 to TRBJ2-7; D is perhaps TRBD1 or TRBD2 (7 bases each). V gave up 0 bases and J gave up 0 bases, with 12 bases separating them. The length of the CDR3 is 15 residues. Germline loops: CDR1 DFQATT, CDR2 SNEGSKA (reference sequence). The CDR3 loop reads CSARESGTASYEQYF. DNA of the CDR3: TGCAGTGCTAGAGAAAGCGGGACAGCCTCCTACGAGCAGTACTTC.

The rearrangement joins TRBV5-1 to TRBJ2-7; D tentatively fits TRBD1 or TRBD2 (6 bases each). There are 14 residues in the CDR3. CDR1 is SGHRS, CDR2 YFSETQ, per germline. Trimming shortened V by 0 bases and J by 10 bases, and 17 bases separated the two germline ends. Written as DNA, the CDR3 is TGCGCCAGCAGCTTGGAGGGGGGATTAGCAGATCAGTACTTC. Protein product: CASSLEGGLADQYF. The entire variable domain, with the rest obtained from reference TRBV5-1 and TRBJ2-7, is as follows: KAGVTQTPRYLIKTRGQQVTLSCSPISGHRSVSWYQQTPGQGLQFLFEYFSETQRNKGNFPGRFSGRQFSNSRSEMNVSTLELGDSALYLCASSLEGGLADQYFGPGTRLTVT.

The CDR3 region is CASSLPKTTSGANVLTF. In DNA, the CDR3 is TGCGCCAGCAGCTTACCGAAAACAACCTCTGGGGCCAACGTCCTGACTTTC. The rearrangement uses TRBV5-1 and TRBJ2-6; no firm D call. The CDR3 spans 17 residues. V shed 2 bases and J shed 0 bases, with 12 bases lying between them. Germline V gives CDR1 SGHRS, CDR2 YFSETQ.

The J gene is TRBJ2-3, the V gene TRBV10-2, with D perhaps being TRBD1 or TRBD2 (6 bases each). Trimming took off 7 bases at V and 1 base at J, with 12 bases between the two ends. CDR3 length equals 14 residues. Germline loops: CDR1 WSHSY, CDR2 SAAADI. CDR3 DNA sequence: TGCGCCAGCATCCGGGGGCCTGGCACAGATACGCAGTATTTT. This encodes CASIRGPGTDTQYF.

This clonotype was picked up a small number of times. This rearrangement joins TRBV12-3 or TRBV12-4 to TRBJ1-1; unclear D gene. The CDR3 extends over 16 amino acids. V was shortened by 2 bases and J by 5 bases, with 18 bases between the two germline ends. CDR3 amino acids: CASSLPPGAGITEAFF. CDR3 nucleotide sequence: TGTGCCAGCAGTTTACCCCCGGGAGCGGGGATAACTGAAGCTTTCTTT.

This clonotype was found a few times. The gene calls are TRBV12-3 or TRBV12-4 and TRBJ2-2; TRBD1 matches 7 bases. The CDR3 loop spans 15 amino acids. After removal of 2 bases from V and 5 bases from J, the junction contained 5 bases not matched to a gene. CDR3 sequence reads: CASSLYRGGTGELFF. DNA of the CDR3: TGTGCCAGCAGTTTATACAGGGGTGGGACCGGGGAGCTGTTTTTT.

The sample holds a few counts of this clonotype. CDR3 in amino acids: CASSLTGEFNEQFF. The CDR3 DNA reads TGCGCCAGCAGCTTGACAGGGGAATTTAATGAGCAGTTCTTC. The V gene is TRBV5-1, the J gene TRBJ2-1, with TRBD1 identical over 7 bases. The V gene end was trimmed by 1 base and the J gene end by 7 bases; junction bases not matched to a gene: 5. The CDR3 is 14 residues long. The germline gives CDR1 SGHRS, CDR2 YFSETQ.

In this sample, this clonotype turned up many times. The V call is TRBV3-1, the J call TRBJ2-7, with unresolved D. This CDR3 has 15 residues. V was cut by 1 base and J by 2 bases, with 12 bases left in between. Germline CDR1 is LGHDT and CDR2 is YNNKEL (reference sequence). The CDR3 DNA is TGTGCCAGCAGCCAAGCACTAAGAACCGCCTACGAGCAGTACTTC. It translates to CASSQALRTAYEQYF.

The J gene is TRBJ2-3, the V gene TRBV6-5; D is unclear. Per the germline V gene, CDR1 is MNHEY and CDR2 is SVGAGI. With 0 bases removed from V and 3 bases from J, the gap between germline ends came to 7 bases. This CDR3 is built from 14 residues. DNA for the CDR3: TGTGCCAGCAGTTACTCTTGGGGAACAGATACGCAGTATTTT. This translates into CASSYSWGTDTQYF.

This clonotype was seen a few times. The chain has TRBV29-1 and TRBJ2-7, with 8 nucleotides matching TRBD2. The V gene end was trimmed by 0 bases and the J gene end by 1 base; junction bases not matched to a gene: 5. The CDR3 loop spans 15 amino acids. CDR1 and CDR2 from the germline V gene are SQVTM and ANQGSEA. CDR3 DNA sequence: TGCAGCGTTGAAGAATTCCTAGCGGGTTCCTACGAGCAGTACTTC. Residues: CSVEEFLAGSYEQYF.

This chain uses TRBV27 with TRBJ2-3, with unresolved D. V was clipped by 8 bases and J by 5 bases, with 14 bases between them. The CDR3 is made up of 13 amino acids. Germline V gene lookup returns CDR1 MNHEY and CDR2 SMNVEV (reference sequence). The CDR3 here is CASGPYLGDTQYF. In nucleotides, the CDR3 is TGTGCCAGCGGGCCTTATTTAGGAGATACGCAGTATTTT.

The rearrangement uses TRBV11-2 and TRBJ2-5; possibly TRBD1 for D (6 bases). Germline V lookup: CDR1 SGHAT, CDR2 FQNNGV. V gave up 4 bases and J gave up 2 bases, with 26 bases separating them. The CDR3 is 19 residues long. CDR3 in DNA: TGTGCCAGCAGCTCGAGATTTCCGGGACCCTTAAGGGGGCAAGAGACCCAGTACTTC. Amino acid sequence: CASSSRFPGPLRGQETQYF.

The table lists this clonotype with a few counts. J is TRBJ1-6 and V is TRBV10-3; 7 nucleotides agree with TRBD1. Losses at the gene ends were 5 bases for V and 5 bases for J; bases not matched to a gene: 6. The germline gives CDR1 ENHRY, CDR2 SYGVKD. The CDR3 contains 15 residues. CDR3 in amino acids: CAISFQGGNNSPLHF. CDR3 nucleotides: TGTGCCATCAGTTTCCAGGGGGGGAATAATTCACCCCTCCACTTT.

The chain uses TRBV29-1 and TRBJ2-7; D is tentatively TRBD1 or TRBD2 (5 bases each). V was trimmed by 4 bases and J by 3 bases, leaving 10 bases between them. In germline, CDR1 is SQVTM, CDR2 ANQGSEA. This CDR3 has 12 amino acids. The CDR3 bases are TGCAGCGTTGTTAGGGACGGCTACGAGCAGTACTTC. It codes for CSVVRDGYEQYF.

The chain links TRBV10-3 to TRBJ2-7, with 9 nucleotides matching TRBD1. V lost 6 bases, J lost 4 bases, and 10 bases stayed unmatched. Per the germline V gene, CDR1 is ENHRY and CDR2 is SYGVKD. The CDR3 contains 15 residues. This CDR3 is CAIRDPGQGAYEQYF. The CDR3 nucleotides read TGTGCCATCAGGGACCCGGGACAGGGAGCTTACGAGCAGTACTTC.

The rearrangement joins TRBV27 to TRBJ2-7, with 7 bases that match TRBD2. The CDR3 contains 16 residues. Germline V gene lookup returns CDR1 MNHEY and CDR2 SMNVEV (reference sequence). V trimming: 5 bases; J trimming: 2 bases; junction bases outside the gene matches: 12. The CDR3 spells CASSPLLWRETYEQYF. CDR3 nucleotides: TGTGCCAGCAGTCCCCTCTTGTGGCGGGAGACCTACGAGCAGTACTTC.

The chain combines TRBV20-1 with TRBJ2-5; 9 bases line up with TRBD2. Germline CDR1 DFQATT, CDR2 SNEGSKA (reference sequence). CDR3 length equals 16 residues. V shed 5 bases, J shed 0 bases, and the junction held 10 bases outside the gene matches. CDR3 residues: CSADPAGGPNQETQYF. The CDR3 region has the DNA TGCAGTGCTGACCCAGCGGGGGGCCCTAACCAAGAGACCCAGTACTTC.

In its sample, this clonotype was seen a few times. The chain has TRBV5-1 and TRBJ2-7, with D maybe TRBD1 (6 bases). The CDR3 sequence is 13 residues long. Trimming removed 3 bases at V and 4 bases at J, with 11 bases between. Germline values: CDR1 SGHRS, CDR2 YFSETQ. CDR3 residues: CASSWDTDYEQYF. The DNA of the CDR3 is TGCGCCAGCAGCTGGGACACCGATTACGAGCAGTACTTC.

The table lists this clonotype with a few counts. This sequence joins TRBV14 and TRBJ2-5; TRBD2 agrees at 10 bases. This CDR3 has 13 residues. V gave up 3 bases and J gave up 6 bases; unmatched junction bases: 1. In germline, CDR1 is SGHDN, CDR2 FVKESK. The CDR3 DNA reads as TGTGCCAGCAGCCAGGGACTAGCGAAGACCCAGTACTTC. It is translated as CASSQGLAKTQYF.

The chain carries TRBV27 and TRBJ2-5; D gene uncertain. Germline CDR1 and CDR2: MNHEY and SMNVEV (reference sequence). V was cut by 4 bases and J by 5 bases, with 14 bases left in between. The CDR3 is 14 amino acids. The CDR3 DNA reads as TGTGCCAGCAGTTCGCAGGTAGCCGGGGAGACCCAGTACTTC. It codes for CASSSQVAGETQYF.

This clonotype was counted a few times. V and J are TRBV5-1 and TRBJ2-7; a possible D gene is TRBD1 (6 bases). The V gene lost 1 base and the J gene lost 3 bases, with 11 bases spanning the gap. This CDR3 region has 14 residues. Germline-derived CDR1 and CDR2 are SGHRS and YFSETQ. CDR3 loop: CASSLWGPGYEQYF. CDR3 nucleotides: TGCGCCAGCAGCTTGTGGGGGCCGGGCTACGAGCAGTACTTC.

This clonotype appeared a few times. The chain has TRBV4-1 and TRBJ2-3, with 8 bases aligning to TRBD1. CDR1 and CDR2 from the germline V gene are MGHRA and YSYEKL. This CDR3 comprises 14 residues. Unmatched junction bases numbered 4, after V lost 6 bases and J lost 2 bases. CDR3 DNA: TGCGCCAGCAGAAACAGGGGGGCCACAGATACGCAGTATTTT. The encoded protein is CASRNRGATDTQYF.

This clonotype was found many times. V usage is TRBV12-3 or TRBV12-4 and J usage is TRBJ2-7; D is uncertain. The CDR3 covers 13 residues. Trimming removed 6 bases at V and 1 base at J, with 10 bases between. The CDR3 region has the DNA TGTGCCAGCAGCTTCGGCGCGTCCTACGAGCAGTACTTC. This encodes CASSFGASYEQYF.